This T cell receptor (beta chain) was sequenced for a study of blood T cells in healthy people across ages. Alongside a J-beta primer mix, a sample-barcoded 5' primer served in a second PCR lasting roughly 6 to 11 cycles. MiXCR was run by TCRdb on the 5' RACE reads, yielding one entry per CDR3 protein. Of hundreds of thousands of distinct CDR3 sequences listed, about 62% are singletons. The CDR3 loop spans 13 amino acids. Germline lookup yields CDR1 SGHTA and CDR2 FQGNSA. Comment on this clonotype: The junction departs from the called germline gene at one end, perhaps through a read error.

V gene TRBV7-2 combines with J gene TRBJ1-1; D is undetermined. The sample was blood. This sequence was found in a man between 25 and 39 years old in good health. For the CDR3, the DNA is TGTGCCAGCAGCTCTCGGGTTTACACTGAAGTTTTCTTT. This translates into CASSSRVYTEVFF.